This is a list of T cell receptor beta chains from one sample in a study of cytomegalovirus exposure and HLA in healthy donors. Libraries were prepared by immunoSEQ multiplex PCR; TCRdb keeps only in-frame clonotypes and omits some of them. Among about 130,000 clones listed, around four fifths were seen once. Material for sequencing was PBMCs. Source of these receptors: a boy aged 5-17 years in good health and CMV-seronegative. Both conserved end residues are part of each CDR3. D genes are given only for firm matches. Not every row has a clone size; where given, it reads once, few, many or a size class.

V,size,J,D,DNA,CDR3
TRBV4-1,few,TRBJ2-1,-,TGCGCCAGCAGCCAAGACCTAGGATCCTACAATGAGCAGTTCTTC,CASSQDLGSYNEQFF
TRBV30,-,TRBJ2-7,TRBD1,TGTGCCTGGAGATCGCCAGGGGGCTACGAGCAGTACTTC,CAWRSPGGYEQYF
TRBV7-9,-,TRBJ2-3,TRBD1,TGTGCCAGCAGCTTTGCAGGGGGCGGATATACGCAGTATTTT,CASSFAGGGYTQYF
TRBV6-6,-,TRBJ2-1,-,TGTGCCAGCAGTCTTAGTGGTGAGCAGTTCTTC,CASSLSGEQFF
TRBV6-1,once,TRBJ2-7,-,TGTGCCAGCAGTGGTTTCGAGCAGTACTTC,CASSGFEQYF
TRBV5-1,few,TRBJ1-1,-,TGCGCCAGCAGCTTGGAGCAGGGGCCGATGAACACTGAAGCTTTCTTT,CASSLEQGPMNTEAFF
TRBV5-1,few,TRBJ2-2,-,TGCGCCAGCAGCTTGACTGCTAGCGTCAACACCGGGGAGCTGTTTTTT,CASSLTASVNTGELFF
TRBV28,-,TRBJ2-7,TRBD2,TGTGCCAGCAGTGCGGGACTAGCGCTAAGCGAGCAGTACTTC,CASSAGLALSEQYF
TRBV11-3,-,TRBJ1-4,-,TGTGCCAGCAGCCTCCGGGATGAAAAACTGTTTTTT,CASSLRDEKLFF
TRBV27,-,TRBJ2-1,TRBD1,TGTGCCAGCAGTCCCCGCGGACAGGGACAGTTCAATGAGCAGTTCTTC,CASSPRGQGQFNEQFF
TRBV4-3,-,TRBJ2-7,-,TGCGCCAGCAGCCAAGATAGGGGCGGCTTCTCAGACGAGCAGTACTTC,CASSQDRGGFSDEQYF
TRBV30,-,TRBJ2-7,-,TGTGCCTGGAGTGTACTAGCCGGAGGGGTCCACGAGCAGTACTTC,CAWSVLAGGVHEQYF
TRBV4-1,-,TRBJ1-4,-,TGCGCCAGCAGCCCCCCCGACAGGGAAAAACTGTTTTTT,CASSPPDREKLFF
TRBV19,-,TRBJ1-1,-,TGTGCCAGTAGGGGGGGACCGGGTGAAGCTTTCTTT,CASRGGPGEAFF
TRBV25-1,-,TRBJ2-5,-,TGTGCCAGCAGTGAATCGATAGGGGCCCCAGAGACCCAGTACTTC,CASSESIGAPETQYF
TRBV16,-,TRBJ2-3,-,TGTGCCAGCAGCCAATGGAGGGGAAGCACAGATACGCAGTATTTT,CASSQWRGSTDTQYF
TRBV27,-,TRBJ2-1,TRBD2,TGTGCCAGCAGTTCGAGGGGACTAGCGGGAGGCGGCAATGAGCAGTTCTTC,CASSSRGLAGGGNEQFF
TRBV30,-,TRBJ1-6,-,TGTGCCTGGAGCAGGGGTAATTCACCCCTCCACTTT,CAWSRGNSPLHF
TRBV11-3,-,TRBJ2-7,-,TGTGCCAGCAGCTTGGATGGAGACTACGAGCAGTACTTC,CASSLDGDYEQYF
TRBV7-2,-,TRBJ1-5,-,TGTGCCAGCAGCCCCGGACAGTCGGGTCAGCCCCAGCATTTT,CASSPGQSGQPQHF
TRBV30,-,TRBJ2-7,TRBD1,TGTGCCTGGAGGGACAGGGGCGGGTACGAGCAGTACTTC,CAWRDRGGYEQYF
TRBV7-9,-,TRBJ2-7,TRBD2,TGTGCCAGCAATTTAGCGGGAGGCGAGCAGTACTTC,CASNLAGGEQYF
TRBV4-1,-,TRBJ2-1,TRBD2,TGCGCCAGCAGCCGTCGAGAGGAGACTAGCGGGAGTACTGAGCAGTTCTTC,CASSRREETSGSTEQFF
TRBV30,-,TRBJ1-1,TRBD1,TGTGCCTCCAACCTATTGGGACAGGGCACTGAAGCTTTCTTT,CASNLLGQGTEAFF
TRBV18,-,TRBJ2-5,-,TGTGCCAGTCAACAGGCCGGGGGAGAGACCCAGTACTTC,CASQQAGGETQYF